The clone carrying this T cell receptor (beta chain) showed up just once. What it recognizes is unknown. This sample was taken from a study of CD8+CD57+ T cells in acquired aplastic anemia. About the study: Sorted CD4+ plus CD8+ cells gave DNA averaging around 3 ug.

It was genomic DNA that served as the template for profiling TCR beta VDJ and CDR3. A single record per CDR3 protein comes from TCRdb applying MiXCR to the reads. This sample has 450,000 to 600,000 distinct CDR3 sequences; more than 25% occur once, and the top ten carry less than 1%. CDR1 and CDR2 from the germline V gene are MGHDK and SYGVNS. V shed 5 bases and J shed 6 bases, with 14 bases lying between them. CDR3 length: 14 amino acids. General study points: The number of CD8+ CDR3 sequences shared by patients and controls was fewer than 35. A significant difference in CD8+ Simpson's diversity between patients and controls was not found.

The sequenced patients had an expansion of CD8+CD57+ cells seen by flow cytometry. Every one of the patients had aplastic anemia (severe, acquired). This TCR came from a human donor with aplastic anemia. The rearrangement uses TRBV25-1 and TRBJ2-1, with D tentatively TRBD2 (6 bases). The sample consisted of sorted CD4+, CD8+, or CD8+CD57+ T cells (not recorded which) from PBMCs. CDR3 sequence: CASSSSGVVNEQFF. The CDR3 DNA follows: TGTGCCAGCAGTAGCTCGGGAGTCGTCAATGAGCAGTTCTTC.